This TCR beta chain appears in the sequencing data of a study of T cells expressing NK-cell markers. Germline V gene lookup returns CDR1 SGHTS and CDR2 YDEGEE. The CDR3 totals 15 residues. TCRdb reworked the 5' RACE reads into one entry per CDR3 protein, no DNA. This repertoire includes about 260,000 distinct CDR3 sequences. The chain joins TRBV5-8 to TRBJ2-1; the D gene TCRdb calls, TRBD1, cannot be checked with no DNA. Sequenced input: blood T cells: a sorted CD56 or NKG2C T cell subset, CD4+ or CD8+ T cells, or bulk PBMC T cells (not recorded which). The receptor was derived from a man between 18 and 29 years old in good health. This chain's CDR3 is CASSAEGGVYNEQFF.